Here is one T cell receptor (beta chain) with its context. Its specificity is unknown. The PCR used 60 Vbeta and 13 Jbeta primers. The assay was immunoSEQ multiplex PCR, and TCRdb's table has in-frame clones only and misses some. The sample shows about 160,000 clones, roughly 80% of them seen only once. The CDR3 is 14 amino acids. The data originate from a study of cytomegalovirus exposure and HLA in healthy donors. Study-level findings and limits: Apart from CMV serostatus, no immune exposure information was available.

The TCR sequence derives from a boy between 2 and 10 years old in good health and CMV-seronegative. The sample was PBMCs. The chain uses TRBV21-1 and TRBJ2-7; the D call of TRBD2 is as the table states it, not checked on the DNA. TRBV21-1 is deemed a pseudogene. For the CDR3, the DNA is TGTGCCAGCAGCAAAGAGGAGTCGGGCTACGAGCAGTACTTC. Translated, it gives CASSKEESGYEQYF.